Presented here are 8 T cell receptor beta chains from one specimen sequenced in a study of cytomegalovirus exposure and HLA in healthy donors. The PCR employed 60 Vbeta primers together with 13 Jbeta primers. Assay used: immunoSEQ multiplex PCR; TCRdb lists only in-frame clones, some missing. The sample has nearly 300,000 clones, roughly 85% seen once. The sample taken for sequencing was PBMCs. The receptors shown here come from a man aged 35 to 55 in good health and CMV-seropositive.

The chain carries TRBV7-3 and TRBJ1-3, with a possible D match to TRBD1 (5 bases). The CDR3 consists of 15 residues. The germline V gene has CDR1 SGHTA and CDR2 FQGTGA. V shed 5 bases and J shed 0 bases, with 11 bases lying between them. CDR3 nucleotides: TGTGCCAGCAGCGTCGACAGTCGCTCTGGAAACACCATATATTTT. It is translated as CASSVDSRSGNTIYF. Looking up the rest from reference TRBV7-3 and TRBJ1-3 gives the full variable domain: GAGVSQTPSNKVTEKGKYVELRCDPISGHTALYWYRQSLGQGPEFLIYFQGTGAADDSGLPNDRFFAVRPEGSVSTLKIQRTERGDSAVYLCASSVDSRSGNTIYFGEGSWLTVV.

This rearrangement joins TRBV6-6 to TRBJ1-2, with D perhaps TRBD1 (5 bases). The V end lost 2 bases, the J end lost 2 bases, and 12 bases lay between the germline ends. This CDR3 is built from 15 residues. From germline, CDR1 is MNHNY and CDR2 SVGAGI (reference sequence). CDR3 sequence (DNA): TGTGCCAGCAGTTACCCCTTGGACACGAACTATGGCTACACCTTC. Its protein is CASSYPLDTNYGYTF.

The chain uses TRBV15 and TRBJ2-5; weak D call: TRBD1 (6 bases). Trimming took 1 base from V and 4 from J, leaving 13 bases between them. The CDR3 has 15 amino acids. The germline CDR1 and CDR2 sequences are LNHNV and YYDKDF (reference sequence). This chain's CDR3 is CATSRVPGVSETQYF. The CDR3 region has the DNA TGTGCCACCAGCAGAGTGCCAGGGGTATCAGAGACCCAGTACTTC.

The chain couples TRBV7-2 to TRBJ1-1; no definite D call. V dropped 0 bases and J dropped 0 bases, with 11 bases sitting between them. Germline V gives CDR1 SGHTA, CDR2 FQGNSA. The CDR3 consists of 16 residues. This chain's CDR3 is CASSLAGGGMNTEAFF. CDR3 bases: TGTGCCAGCAGCTTAGCTGGCGGAGGCATGAACACTGAAGCTTTCTTT.

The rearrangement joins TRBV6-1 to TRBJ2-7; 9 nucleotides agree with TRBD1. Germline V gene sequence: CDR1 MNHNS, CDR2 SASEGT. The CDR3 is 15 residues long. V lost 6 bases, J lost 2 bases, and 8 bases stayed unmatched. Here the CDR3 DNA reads TGTGCCAGCAGCGCCCGGGACAGGGCAACCTACGAGCAGTACTTC. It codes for CASSARDRATYEQYF.

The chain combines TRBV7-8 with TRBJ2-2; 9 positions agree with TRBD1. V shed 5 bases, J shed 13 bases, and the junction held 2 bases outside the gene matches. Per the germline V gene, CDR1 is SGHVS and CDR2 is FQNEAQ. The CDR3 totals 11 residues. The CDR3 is CASSVDRGLFF. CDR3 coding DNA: TGTGCCAGCAGCGTGGACAGGGGGCTGTTTTTT.

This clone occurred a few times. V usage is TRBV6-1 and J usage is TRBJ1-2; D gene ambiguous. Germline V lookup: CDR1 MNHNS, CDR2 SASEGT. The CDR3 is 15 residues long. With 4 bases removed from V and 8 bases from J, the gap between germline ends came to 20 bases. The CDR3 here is CASSGRPVVRVGYTF. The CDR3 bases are TGTGCCAGCAGTGGACGCCCTGTGGTGAGGGTGGGCTACACCTTC.

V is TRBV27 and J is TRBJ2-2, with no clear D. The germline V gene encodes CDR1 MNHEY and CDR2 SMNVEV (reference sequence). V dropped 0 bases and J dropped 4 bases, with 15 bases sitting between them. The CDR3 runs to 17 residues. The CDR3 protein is CASSLSPTRTSTGELFF. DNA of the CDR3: TGTGCCAGCAGTTTATCGCCCACCCGAACCAGCACCGGGGAGCTGTTTTTT.